One sample yielded the 16 T cell receptor beta chains listed below, sequenced in a study of blood T cells in healthy people across ages. Combining a sample-barcoded 5' primer with a J-beta primer mix, a second PCR ran for about 7 to 11 cycles. TCRdb processed the 5' RACE reads anew with MiXCR; each CDR3 protein has one entry. The sample holds 1.5 million or so distinct CDR3 sequences, 35% to 45% seen once. The sequenced sample was blood. The receptor set was obtained from a young woman in good health.

A single count supports this clonotype. This sequence joins TRBV6-5 and TRBJ1-6; D is ambiguous. The germline V gene has CDR1 MNHEY and CDR2 SVGAGI. The CDR3 has 14 amino acids. V lost 0 bases and J lost 10, with 10 bases in between. DNA for the CDR3: TGTGCCAGCAGTTACTCGATCGTAGGGTCACCCCTCCACTTT. Amino acid sequence: CASSYSIVGSPLHF.

The V and J genes are TRBV7-9 and TRBJ1-5; D is uncertain. Germline V CDR1 and CDR2: SEHNR, FQNEAQ (reference sequence). V shed 5 bases and J shed 0 bases, with 8 bases lying between them. The CDR3 has 14 amino acids. The CDR3 spells CASSQKASNQPQHF. As DNA, the CDR3 is TGTGCCAGCAGCCAAAAAGCTAGCAATCAGCCCCAGCATTTT.

This clonotype came up a few times. This sequence joins TRBV6-5 and TRBJ1-2, with D possibly being TRBD1 (6 bases). Germline CDR1 and CDR2: MNHEY and SVGAGI. The CDR3 runs to 14 residues. Trimming removed 9 bases at V and 5 bases at J, with 19 bases between. CDR3 region: CASRRGAQGYGYTF. CDR3 nucleotide sequence: TGTGCCAGTCGGCGGGGGGCTCAGGGTTATGGCTACACCTTC.

This clonotype was detected only a few times. This chain joins TRBV21-1 and TRBJ1-5; TRBD1, the D gene given by the table, was not confirmed from the DNA. TRBV21-1 is designated a pseudogene. CDR3 length: 16 amino acids. This CDR3 is CASSKVPREVNQPQHF. The CDR3 nucleotides are TGTGCCAGCAGCAAAGTCCCACGGGAAGTCAATCAGCCCCAGCATTTT.

V is TRBV6-5 and J is TRBJ2-7; no clear D. CDR3 size: 12 residues. In germline, CDR1 is MNHEY, CDR2 SVGAGI. Trimming pared 3 bases from V and 7 bases from J, leaving 10 bases between. CDR3 loop: CASSYNSGEQYF. In DNA, the CDR3 is TGTGCCAGCAGTTATAACTCTGGTGAGCAGTACTTC.

This clonotype occurred a few times. V gene TRBV7-9 combines with J gene TRBJ2-3, with D unclear. The CDR3 has 15 residues. The V end was cut by 1 base, the J end by 2 bases, with 10 bases between. Germline values: CDR1 SEHNR, CDR2 FQNEAQ (reference sequence). CDR3 loop: CASSLVGLNTDTQYF. For the CDR3, the DNA is TGTGCCAGCAGCTTAGTAGGGTTGAACACAGATACGCAGTATTTT.

This chain joins TRBV27 and TRBJ2-7, with TRBD1 matching 7 bases. The CDR3 has 13 amino acids. V was pared by 3 bases and J by 12 bases, with 11 bases of the junction left unmatched. From germline, CDR1 is MNHEY and CDR2 SMNVEV (reference sequence). The CDR3, as DNA: TGTGCCAGCAGTTTGGGACAGAAAAACATTCGGTACTTC. Its translation is CASSLGQKNIRYF.

Comments on this clonotype: An end of the junction does not agree with germline; a read error may underlie this. This chain joins TRBV12-3 or TRBV12-4 and TRBJ1-2; D remains ambiguous. This CDR3 is built from 14 residues. The CDR3 reads CTSARWEGAYGYTF. DNA of the CDR3: TGTACCAGCGCCAGGTGGGAGGGAGCCTATGGCTACACCTTC.

The chain combines TRBV4-2 with TRBJ2-1, with D hard to call. V lost 1 base, J lost 9 bases, and 10 bases lay in between. The CDR3 runs to 13 residues. Looked up from germline, CDR1 is LGHNA and CDR2 is YNFKEQ. DNA for the CDR3: TGTGCCAGCAGCCAAGTGGACGTCTCTGAGCAGTTCTTC. Its protein product is CASSQVDVSEQFF.

This clonotype turned up a few times. The chain combines TRBV6-1 with TRBJ1-6; TRBD1 aligns across 7 bases. V dropped 4 bases and J dropped 0; count of bases not matched to a gene: 3. The CDR3 length is 16 residues. CDR1 and CDR2 from the germline V gene are MNHNS and SASEGT. Written as DNA, the CDR3 is TGTGCCAGCAGTGGGGACAGAAGCTCCTATAATTCACCCCTCCACTTT. This codes for CASSGDRSSYNSPLHF.

This chain links TRBV5-5 with TRBJ1-1; 9 bases are a match to TRBD1. The CDR3 is made up of 13 amino acids. The germline CDR1 and CDR2 sequences are SGHKS and YYEKEE (reference sequence). The CDR3 sequence: CAGRTGVETEAFF. The CDR3 DNA follows: TGTGCGGGGAGGACAGGGGTAGAAACTGAAGCTTTCTTT.

This rearrangement joins TRBV20-1 to TRBJ2-3, with 8 nucleotides matching TRBD2. V lost 6 bases to trimming and J lost 4 bases; unmatched junction nucleotides: 12. CDR3 length equals 15 residues. CDR1 DFQATT and CDR2 SNEGSKA come from the germline V gene (reference sequence). The DNA for the CDR3 is TGCAGTGCCGGAAAAGCGGGAGTTAGGGCAGATACGCAGTATTTT. Translation: CSAGKAGVRADTQYF.

In its sample, this clonotype was seen many times. The chain employs TRBV12-3 or TRBV12-4 and TRBJ2-3; TRBD2 might be the D (5 bases). The CDR3 is 12 amino acids. Trimming removed 3 bases from V and 5 bases from J, with 6 bases in between. The chain's CDR3 is CASSFGEDTQYF. Written as DNA, the CDR3 is TGTGCCAGCAGTTTCGGGGAAGATACGCAGTATTTT.

The chain recombines TRBV7-2 with TRBJ2-7; 11 positions agree with TRBD1. The J call may be wrong; the DNA end is better matched by TRBJ2-5. This CDR3 contains 15 residues. The germline CDR1 and CDR2 sequences are SGHTA and FQGNSA. The CDR3 DNA sequence: TGTGCCAGCAGGGTGGTGGACAGGGGGCTTGAGACCCAGTACTTC. Its protein product is CASRVVDRGLETQYF.

This clonotype was recorded a few times. The chain has TRBV4-1 and TRBJ1-1; 7 bases are shared with TRBD1. With V trimmed by 2 bases and J by 6 bases, 9 bases remained unmatched. From germline, CDR1 is MGHRA and CDR2 YSYEKL. The CDR3 is made up of 15 amino acids. The CDR3 is CASSQLSTGEAEAFF. The CDR3 DNA reads as TGCGCCAGCAGCCAATTAAGTACAGGGGAGGCTGAAGCTTTCTTT.

The chain recombines TRBV6-1 with TRBJ2-1; D is unclear. CDR3 length: 12 amino acids. V shed 10 bases and J shed 8 bases, with 15 bases lying between them. CDR1 MNHNS and CDR2 SASEGT come from the germline V gene. The CDR3 nucleotides are TGTGCCACAAAGTCCCCCGTCTATGAGCAGTTCTTC. It translates to CATKSPVYEQFF.